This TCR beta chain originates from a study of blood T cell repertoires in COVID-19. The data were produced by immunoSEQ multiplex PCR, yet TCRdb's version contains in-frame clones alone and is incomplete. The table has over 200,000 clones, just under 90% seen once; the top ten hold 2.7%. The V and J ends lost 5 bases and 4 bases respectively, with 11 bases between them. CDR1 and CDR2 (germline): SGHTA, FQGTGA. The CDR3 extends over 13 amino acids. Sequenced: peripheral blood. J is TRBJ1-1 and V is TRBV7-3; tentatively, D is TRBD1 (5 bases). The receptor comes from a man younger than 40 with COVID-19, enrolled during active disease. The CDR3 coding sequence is TGTGCCAGCAGCAGACGTAGGGGCACTGAAGCTTTCTTT. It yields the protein CASSRRRGTEAFF.